This T cell receptor (beta chain) stems from a study of blood T cell repertoires in COVID-19. This CDR3 contains 13 residues. Germline V gene data show CDR1 as LNHDA and CDR2 as SQIVND (reference sequence). V was pared by 4 bases and J by 0 bases, with 5 bases between. Clones were read by immunoSEQ multiplex PCR, and TCRdb kept only the in-frame ones, dropping some. Of about 140,000 clones detected, more than 80% appear once; the ten largest clones hold roughly 9%. This clonotype originated in a woman older than 75 in a cohort sampled during active or convalescent COVID-19. The sequenced sample was peripheral blood. The chain couples TRBV19 to TRBJ2-3; D gene unclear. This CDR3 is CASSSLSTDTQYF. The CDR3 DNA sequence: TGTGCCAGTAGTAGTTTAAGCACAGATACGCAGTATTTT.